This T cell receptor (beta chain) emerged from a study of patients and donors after allogeneic stem cell transplantation. This clonotype has ten or more counts. TCRdb reanalysed the RT-PCR reads using MiXCR and keeps one entry per CDR3 protein. The table records 28,000 or so distinct CDR3 sequences, nearly 7% of them present only once. Trimming at V came to 3 bases and at J to 8 bases, leaving 5 bases not matched to a gene. Germline CDR1 is SEHNR and CDR2 is FQNEAQ (reference sequence). This CDR3 is built from 14 residues. V and J are TRBV7-9 and TRBJ2-5; 11 bases map to TRBD2. Material: blood, either unsorted or a sorted T cell fraction (not recorded which). This TCR was sampled from a human donor who was either an allogeneic HSCT recipient or a stem cell or donor lymphocyte infusion donor (not recorded which). It is not recorded whose cells these are; they may come from a transplant donor. CDR3 region: CASSLGLAVETQYF. CDR3 nucleotides: TGTGCCAGCAGCTTGGGACTAGCGGTCGAAACCCAGTACTTC.